This record concerns one T cell receptor beta chain sequence. The CDR3 is made up of 13 amino acids. Germline V gene lookup returns CDR1 MNHNY and CDR2 SVGAGI (reference sequence). V dropped 6 bases and J dropped 9; count of bases not matched to a gene: 7. These data belong to a study of T cell responses to AZD1222 COVID-19 vaccine. Generated by immunoSEQ multiplex PCR, the TCRdb table keeps only in-frame clones and is missing some. The sample has about 130,000 clones, around 90% seen once. V is TRBV6-6 and J is TRBJ1-3, with TRBD1 identical over 8 bases. This clonotype was sampled from an adult in good health. Material: peripheral blood, obtained on day 0 of AZD1222 vaccination. CDR3 protein: CASSTTGAGTIYF. The CDR3 DNA reads as TGTGCCAGCAGCACGACAGGGGCTGGCACCATATATTTT.